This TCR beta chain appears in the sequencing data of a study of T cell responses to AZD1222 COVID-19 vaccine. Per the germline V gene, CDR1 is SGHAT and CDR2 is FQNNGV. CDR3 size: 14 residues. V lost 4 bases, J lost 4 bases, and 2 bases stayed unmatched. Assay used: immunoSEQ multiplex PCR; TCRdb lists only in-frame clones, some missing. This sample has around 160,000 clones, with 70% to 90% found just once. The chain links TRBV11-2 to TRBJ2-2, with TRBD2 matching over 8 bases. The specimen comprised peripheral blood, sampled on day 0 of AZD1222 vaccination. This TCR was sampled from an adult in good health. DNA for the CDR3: TGTGCCAGCAGCTCACTAGCGGCCACCGGGGAGCTGTTTTTT. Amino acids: CASSSLAATGELFF.